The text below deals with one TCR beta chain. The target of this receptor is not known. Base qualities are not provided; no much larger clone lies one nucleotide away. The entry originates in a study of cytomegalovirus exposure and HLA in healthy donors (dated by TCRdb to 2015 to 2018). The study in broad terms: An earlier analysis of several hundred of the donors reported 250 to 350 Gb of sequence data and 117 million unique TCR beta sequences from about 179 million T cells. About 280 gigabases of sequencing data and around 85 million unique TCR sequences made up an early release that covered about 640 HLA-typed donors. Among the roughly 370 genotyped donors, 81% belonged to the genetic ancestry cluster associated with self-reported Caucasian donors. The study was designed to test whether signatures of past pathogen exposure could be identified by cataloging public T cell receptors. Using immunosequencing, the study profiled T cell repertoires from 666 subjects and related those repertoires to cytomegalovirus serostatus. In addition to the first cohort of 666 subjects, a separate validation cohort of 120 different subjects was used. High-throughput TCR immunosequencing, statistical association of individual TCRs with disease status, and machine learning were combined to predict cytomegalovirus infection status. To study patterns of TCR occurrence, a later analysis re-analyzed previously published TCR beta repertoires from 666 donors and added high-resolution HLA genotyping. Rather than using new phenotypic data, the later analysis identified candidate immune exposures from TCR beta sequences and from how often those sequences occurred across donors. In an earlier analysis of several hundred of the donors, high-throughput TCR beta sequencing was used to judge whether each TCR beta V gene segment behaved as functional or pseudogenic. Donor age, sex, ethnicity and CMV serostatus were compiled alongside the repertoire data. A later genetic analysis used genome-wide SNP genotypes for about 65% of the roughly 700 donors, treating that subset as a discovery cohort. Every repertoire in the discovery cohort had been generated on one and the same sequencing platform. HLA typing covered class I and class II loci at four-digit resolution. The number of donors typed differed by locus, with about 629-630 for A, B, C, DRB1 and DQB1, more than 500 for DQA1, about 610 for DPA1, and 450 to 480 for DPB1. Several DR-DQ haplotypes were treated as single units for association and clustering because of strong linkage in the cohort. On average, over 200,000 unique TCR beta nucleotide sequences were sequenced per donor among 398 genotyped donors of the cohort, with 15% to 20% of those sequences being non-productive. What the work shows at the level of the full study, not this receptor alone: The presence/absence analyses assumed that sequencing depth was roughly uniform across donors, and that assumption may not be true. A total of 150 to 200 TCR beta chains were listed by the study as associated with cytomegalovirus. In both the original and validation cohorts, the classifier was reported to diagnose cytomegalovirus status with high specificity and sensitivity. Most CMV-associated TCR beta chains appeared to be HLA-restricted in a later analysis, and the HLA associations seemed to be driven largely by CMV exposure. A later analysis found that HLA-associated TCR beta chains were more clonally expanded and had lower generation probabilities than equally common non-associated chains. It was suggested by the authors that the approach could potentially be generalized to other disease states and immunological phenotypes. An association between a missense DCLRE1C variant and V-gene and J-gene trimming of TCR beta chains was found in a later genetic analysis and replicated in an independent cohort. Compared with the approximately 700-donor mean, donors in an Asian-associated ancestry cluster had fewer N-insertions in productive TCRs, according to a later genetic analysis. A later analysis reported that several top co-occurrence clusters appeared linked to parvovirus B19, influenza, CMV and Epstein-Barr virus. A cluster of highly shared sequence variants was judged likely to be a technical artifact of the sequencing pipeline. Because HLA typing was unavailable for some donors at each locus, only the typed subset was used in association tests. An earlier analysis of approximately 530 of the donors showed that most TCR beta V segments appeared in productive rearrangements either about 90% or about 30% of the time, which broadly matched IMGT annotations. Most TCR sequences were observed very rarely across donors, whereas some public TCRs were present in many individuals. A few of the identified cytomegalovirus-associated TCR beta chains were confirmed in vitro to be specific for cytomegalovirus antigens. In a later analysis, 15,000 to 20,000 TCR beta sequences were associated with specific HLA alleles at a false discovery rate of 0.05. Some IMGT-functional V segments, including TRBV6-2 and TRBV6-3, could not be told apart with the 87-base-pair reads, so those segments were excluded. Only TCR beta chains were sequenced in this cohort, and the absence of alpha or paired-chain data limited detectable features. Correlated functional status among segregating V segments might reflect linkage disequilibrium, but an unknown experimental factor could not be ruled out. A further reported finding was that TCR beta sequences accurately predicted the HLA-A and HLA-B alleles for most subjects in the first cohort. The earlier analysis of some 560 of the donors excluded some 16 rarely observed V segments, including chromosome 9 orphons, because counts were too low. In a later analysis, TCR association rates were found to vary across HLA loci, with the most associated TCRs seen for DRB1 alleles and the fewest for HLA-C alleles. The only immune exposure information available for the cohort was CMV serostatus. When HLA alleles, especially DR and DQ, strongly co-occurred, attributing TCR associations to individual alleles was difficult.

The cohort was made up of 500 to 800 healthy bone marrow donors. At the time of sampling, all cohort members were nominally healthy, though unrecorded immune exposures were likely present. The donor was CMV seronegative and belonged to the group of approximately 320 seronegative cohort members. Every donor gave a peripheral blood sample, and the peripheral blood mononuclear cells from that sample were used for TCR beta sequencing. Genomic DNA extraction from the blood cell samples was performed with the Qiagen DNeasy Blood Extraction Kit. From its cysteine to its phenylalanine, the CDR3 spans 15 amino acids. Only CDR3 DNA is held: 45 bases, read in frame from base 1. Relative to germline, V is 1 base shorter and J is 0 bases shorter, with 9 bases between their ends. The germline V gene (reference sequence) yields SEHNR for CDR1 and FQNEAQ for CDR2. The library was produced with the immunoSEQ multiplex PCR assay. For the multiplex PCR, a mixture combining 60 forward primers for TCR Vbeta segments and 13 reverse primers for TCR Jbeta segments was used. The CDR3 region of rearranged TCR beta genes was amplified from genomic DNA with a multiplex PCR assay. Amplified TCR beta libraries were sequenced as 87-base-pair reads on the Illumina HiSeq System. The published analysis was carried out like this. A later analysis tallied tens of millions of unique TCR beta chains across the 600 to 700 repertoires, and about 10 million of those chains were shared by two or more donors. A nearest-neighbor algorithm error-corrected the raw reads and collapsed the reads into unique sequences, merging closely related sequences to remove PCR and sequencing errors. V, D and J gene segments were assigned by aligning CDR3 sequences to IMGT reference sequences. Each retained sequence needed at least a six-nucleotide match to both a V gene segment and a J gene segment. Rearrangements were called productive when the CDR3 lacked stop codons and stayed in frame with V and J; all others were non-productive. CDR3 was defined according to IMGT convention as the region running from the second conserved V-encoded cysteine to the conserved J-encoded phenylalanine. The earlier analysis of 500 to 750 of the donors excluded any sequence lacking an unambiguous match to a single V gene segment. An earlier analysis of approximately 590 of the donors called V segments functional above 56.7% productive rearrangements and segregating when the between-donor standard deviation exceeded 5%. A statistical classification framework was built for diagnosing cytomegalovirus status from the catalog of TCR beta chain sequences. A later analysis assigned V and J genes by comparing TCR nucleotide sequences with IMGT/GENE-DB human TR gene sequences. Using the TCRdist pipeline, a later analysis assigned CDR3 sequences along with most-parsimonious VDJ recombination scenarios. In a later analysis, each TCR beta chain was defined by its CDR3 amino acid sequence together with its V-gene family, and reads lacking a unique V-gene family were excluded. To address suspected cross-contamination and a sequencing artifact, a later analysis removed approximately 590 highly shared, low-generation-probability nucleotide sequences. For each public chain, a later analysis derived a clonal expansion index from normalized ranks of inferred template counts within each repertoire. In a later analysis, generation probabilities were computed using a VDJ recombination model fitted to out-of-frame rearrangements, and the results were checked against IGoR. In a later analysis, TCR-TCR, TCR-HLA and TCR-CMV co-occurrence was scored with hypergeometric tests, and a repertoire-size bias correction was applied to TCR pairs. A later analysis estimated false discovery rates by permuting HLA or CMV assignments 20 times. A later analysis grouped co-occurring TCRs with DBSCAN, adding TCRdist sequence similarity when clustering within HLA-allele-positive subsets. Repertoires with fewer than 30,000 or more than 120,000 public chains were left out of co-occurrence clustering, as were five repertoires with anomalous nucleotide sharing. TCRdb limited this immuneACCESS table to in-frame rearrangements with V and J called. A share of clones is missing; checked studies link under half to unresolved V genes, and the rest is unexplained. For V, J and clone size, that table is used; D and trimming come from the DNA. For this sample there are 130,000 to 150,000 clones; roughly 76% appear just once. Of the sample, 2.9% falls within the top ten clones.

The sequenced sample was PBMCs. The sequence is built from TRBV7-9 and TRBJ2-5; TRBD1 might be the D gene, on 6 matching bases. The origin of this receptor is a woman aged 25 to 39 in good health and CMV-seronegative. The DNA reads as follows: TGTGCCAGCAGCTTAGGAGGACAGCACCAAGAGACCCAGTACTTC. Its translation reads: CASSLGGQHQETQYF.